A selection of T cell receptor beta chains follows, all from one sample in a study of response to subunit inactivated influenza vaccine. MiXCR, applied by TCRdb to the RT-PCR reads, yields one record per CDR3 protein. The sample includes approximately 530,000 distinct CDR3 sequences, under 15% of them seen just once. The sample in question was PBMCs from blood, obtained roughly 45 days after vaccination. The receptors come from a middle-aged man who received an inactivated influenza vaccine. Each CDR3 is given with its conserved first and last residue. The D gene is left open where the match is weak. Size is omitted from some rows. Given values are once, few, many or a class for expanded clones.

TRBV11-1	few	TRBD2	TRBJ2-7	CASSPLGGALAGGFYEQYF	TGTGCCAGCAGCCCTTTGGGAGGGGCTCTAGCGGGGGGTTTCTACGAGCAGTACTTC
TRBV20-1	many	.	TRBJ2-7	CSARRQGGYEQYF	TGCAGTGCTAGAAGGCAGGGAGGCTACGAGCAGTACTTC
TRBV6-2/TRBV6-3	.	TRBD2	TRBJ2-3	CASRRTGTSADTQYF	TGTGCCAGCAGACGTACCGGGACTAGCGCAGATACGCAGTATTTT
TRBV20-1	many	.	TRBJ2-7	CSAIPPYEQYF	TGCAGTGCTATACCCCCCTACGAGCAGTACTTC
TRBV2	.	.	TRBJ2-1	CARRSGKDNEQFF	TGTGCCAGGAGGTCTGGGAAGGACAATGAGCAGTTCTTC
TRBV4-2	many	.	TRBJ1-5	CASSQDGGGDQPQHF	TGTGCCAGCAGCCAAGACGGGGGAGGGGACCAGCCCCAGCATTTT
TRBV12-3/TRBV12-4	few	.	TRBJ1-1	CASSFWTSEAFF	TGTGCCAGCAGTTTTTGGACATCTGAAGCTTTCTTT
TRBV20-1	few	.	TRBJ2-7	CSARGGQTEQYF	TGCAGTGCGCGGGGTGGACAGACCGAGCAGTACTTC
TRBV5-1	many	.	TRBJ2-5	CASSGTPQETQYF	TGCGCCAGCAGCGGGACTCCCCAAGAGACCCAGTACTTC
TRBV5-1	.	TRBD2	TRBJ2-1	CASSYLAGIYNEQFF	TGCGCCAGCAGCTATCTAGCGGGGATTTACAATGAGCAGTTCTTC
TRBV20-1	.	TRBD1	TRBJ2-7	CSAIRPGGGEQYF	TGCAGTGCCATTAGACCAGGGGGCGGCGAGCAGTACTTC
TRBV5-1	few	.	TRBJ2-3	CASSVSGTGTQYF	TGCGCCAGCAGCGTTTCGGGGACGGGTACGCAGTATTTT
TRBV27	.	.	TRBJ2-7	CASSLSAALFYEQYF	TGTGCCAGCAGTTTATCGGCGGCCCTCTTCTACGAGCAGTACTTC
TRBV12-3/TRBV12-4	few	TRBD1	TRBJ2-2	CASSKGQGRTGELFF	TGTGCCAGCAGCAAGGGACAGGGGAGGACCGGGGAGCTGTTTTTT
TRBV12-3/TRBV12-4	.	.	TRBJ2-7	CASSSPLGGRSSYEQYF	TGTGCCAGCAGTTCCCCCTTAGGGGGACGGAGCTCCTACGAGCAGTACTTC
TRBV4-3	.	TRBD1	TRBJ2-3	CASSQEPPQGVATDTQYF	TGCGCCAGCAGCCAAGAGCCTCCGCAGGGGGTCGCCACAGATACGCAGTATTTT
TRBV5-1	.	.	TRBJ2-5	CASSRQDARQETQYF	TGCGCCAGCAGCCGTCAAGACGCACGACAAGAGACCCAGTACTTC
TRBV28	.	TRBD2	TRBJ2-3	CASSGLAGSDTQYF	TGTGCCAGCAGCGGACTAGCGGGGTCAGATACGCAGTATTTT
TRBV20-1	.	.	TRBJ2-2	CSASTSNTGELFF	TGCAGTGCGAGTACCTCCAACACCGGGGAGCTGTTTTTT
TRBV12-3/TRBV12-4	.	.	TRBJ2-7	CASSLHRDAYEQYF	TGTGCCAGCAGTCTCCACCGGGACGCCTACGAGCAGTACTTC
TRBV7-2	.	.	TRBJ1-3	CASSLGGTLISGNTIYF	TGTGCCAGCAGCTTAGGAGGGACACTGATCTCTGGAAACACCATATATTTT
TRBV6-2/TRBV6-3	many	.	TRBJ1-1	CASSYSLQNLNTEAFF	TGTGCCAGCAGTTACTCCCTACAGAACCTGAACACTGAAGCTTTCTTT
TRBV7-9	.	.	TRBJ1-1	CASTPYRIDTEAFF	TGTGCCAGCACCCCCTATCGAATCGACACTGAAGCTTTCTTT
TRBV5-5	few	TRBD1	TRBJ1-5	CASSPYLRQGAEHF	TGTGCCAGCAGCCCCTACCTTCGACAGGGGGCCGAGCATTTT
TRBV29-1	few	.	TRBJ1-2	CSVISADNYGYTF	TGCAGCGTCATTTCGGCAGATAACTATGGCTACACCTTC
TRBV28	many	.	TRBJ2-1	CASSADFQSSYNEQFF	TGTGCCAGCAGTGCCGACTTCCAGAGCTCCTACAATGAGCAGTTCTTC
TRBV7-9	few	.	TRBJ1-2	CASSLSHGYTF	TGTGCCAGCAGCTTGAGCCATGGCTACACCTTC
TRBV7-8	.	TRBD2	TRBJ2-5	CASTIGHSGGRRETQYF	TGTGCCAGCACCATAGGACACTCCGGGGGGAGGAGAGAGACCCAGTACTTC
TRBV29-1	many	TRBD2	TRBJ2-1	CSVGGRISGSSYNEQFF	TGCAGCGTTGGAGGGCGGATTAGCGGGAGTTCGTACAATGAGCAGTTCTTC
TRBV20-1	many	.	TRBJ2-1	CSARGDRVAASSYNEQFF	TGCAGTGCTAGAGGGGACCGGGTGGCGGCGAGCTCCTACAATGAGCAGTTCTTC
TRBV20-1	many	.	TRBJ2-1	CSARDIYSSYNEQFF	TGCAGTGCTAGAGACATATATAGCTCCTACAATGAGCAGTTCTTC
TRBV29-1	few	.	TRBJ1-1	CSVARAANTEAFF	TGCAGCGTTGCCCGGGCAGCGAACACTGAAGCTTTCTTT
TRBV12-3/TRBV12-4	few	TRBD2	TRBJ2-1	CASRNASGNEQFF	TGTGCCAGCAGGAATGCTAGCGGCAATGAGCAGTTCTTC
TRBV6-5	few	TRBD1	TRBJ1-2	CASSYPGGGYTF	TGTGCCAGCAGTTACCCAGGGGGGGGCTACACCTTC
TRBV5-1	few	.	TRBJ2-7	CASSLGGGANEQYF	TGCGCCAGCAGCTTGGGGGGCGGTGCGAACGAGCAGTACTTC
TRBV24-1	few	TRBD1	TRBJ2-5	CATRSGQGETQYF	TGTGCCACCAGATCAGGACAGGGGGAGACCCAGTACTTC
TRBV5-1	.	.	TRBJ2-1	CASSSSLLVPYNEQFF	TGCGCCAGCAGCTCATCGCTCCTTGTGCCCTACAATGAGCAGTTCTTC
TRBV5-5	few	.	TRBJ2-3	CASSSAASSPDTQYF	TGTGCCAGCAGCTCGGCGGCTAGCAGTCCAGATACGCAGTATTTT
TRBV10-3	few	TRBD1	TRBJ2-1	CATQGQGAFDEQFF	TGTGCCACACAGGGACAGGGGGCGTTTGATGAGCAGTTCTTC
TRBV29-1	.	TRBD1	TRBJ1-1	CSGATGADTEAFF	TGCAGCGGTGCGACAGGGGCCGACACTGAAGCTTTCTTT
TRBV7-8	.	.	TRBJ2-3	CASTLGRLEDTQYF	TGTGCCAGTACACTGGGACGTTTGGAGGATACGCAGTATTTT
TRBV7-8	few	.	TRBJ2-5	CASSYYAGDRETQYF	TGTGCCAGCAGCTACTATGCAGGGGATAGGGAGACCCAGTACTTC
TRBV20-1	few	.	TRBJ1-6	CSASAGTSYNSPLHF	TGCAGTGCTAGTGCAGGGACCTCCTATAATTCACCCCTCCACTTT
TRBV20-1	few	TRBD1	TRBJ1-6	CSAPDRESSPLHF	TGCAGTGCCCCGGACAGGGAGAGTTCACCCCTCCACTTT
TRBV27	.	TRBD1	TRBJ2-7	CASSLTVEGAEQYF	TGTGCCAGCAGTTTAACCGTTGAGGGGGCCGAGCAGTACTTC
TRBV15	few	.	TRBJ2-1	CATSKTGASFNEQFF	TGTGCCACCAGCAAAACGGGAGCTTCTTTCAATGAGCAGTTCTTC
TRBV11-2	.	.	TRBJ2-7	CASSLAPDLGQYEQYF	TGTGCCAGCAGCTTAGCACCGGACCTCGGACAATACGAGCAGTACTTC
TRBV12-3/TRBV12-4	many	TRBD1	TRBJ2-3	CASNYDRGGTQYF	TGTGCCAGTAACTACGACAGGGGCGGTACGCAGTATTTT
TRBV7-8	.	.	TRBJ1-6	CASSFGAGNFDNSPLHF	TGTGCCAGCAGCTTCGGGGCAGGGAACTTCGATAATTCACCCCTCCACTTT
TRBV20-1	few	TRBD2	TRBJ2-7	CSAQGLVGYEQYF	TGCAGTGCTCAAGGACTAGTGGGCTACGAGCAGTACTTC
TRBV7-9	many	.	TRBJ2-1	CASSPIGNSNNEQFF	TGTGCCAGCAGCCCTATTGGGAACAGTAACAATGAGCAGTTCTTC
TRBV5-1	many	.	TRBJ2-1	CASSLAASNEQFF	TGCGCCAGCAGCTTGGCCGCTAGCAATGAGCAGTTCTTC
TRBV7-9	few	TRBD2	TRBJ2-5	CASSLSGGGVRETQYF	TGTGCCAGCAGCTTAAGTGGTGGGGGGGTCAGAGAGACCCAGTACTTC
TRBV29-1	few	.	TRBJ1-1	CSVEANTNTEAFF	TGCAGCGTTGAGGCCAATACGAACACTGAAGCTTTCTTT
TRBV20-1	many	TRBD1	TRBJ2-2	CSAQSGGSNTGELFF	TGCAGTGCACAGTCAGGGGGCTCGAACACCGGGGAGCTGTTTTTT
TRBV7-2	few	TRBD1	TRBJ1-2	CASSTGTGRSGYTF	TGTGCCAGCAGCACAGGGACAGGGCGGAGTGGCTACACCTTC
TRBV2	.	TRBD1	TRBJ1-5	CASSEVGQGVLSNQPQHF	TGTGCCAGCAGTGAAGTAGGACAGGGGGTTTTGAGCAATCAGCCCCAGCATTTT